This entry lists 22 T cell receptor beta chains sequenced from one sample in a study of blood T cell repertoires in COVID-19. Assay: immunoSEQ multiplex PCR; the TCRdb copy retains only in-frame clones and omits some. The sample holds under 300,000 clones; roughly 84% are singletons and the top ten take about 1.5%. Sample: peripheral blood. These receptors were collected from a woman in her 40s who had recovered from COVID-19.

V gene TRBV5-1 combines with J gene TRBJ2-1; 11 bases fit TRBD2. Germline assignment: CDR1 SGHRS and CDR2 YFSETQ. V lost 3 bases and J lost 11; bases outside the gene matches: 7. This CDR3 spans 14 amino acids. DNA of the CDR3: TGCGCCAGCAGCTCGCGACTAGCGGGGACCCAGCAGTTCTTC. Translated: CASSSRLAGTQQFF.

The chain uses TRBV12-3 or TRBV12-4 and TRBJ2-1; no clear D. The V end was cut by 3 bases, the J end by 9 bases, with 12 bases between. There are 13 residues in the CDR3. The DNA of the CDR3 is TGTGCCAGCAGTTTCACCGTCGGTAGTGAGCAGTTCTTC. This translates into CASSFTVGSEQFF.

The chain recombines TRBV6-1 with TRBJ1-3; 7 bases map to TRBD1. V lost 2 bases to trimming and J lost 4 bases; unmatched junction nucleotides: 11. Germline V gene data show CDR1 as MNHNS and CDR2 as SASEGT. The CDR3 is made up of 17 amino acids. CDR3 sequence: CASSESGQVRRGNTIYF. CDR3 bases: TGTGCCAGCAGTGAAAGTGGACAGGTTCGTAGAGGAAACACCATATATTTT.

The chain employs TRBV27 and TRBJ2-5; D may be TRBD1 (6 bases). Trimming pared 9 bases from V and 0 bases from J, leaving 17 bases between. The CDR3 has 15 residues. Germline V lookup: CDR1 MNHEY, CDR2 SMNVEV (reference sequence). CDR3 sequence: CARPPQGSYQETQYF. CDR3 sequence (DNA): TGTGCCAGACCCCCCCAGGGGTCGTACCAAGAGACCCAGTACTTC.

The chain uses TRBV18 and TRBJ1-3; 8 bases fit TRBD1. J was trimmed by 4 bases and V by 6 bases; bases with no gene match: 14. The CDR3 is 17 amino acids. CDR1 is KGHSH, CDR2 LQKENI, per germline. CDR3 nucleotide sequence: TGTGCCAGCTCCCCAACTCCGACAGGGGCGAGCGGAAACACCATATATTTT. This codes for CASSPTPTGASGNTIYF.

This chain links TRBV4-3 with TRBJ2-3, with 8 nucleotides matching TRBD2. Looked up from germline, CDR1 is LGHNA and CDR2 is YSLEER. This CDR3 comprises 18 residues. Trimming at V came to 0 bases and at J to 2 bases, leaving 10 bases not matched to a gene. CDR3 nucleotide sequence: TGCGCCAGCAGCCAAGATAGGTCTGGCGGGGGGTTCACAGATACGCAGTATTTT. Encoded protein: CASSQDRSGGGFTDTQYF.

The chain has TRBV5-1 and TRBJ2-3; 11 bases are a match to TRBD1. Germline V gene lookup returns CDR1 SGHRS and CDR2 YFSETQ. This CDR3 is 17 amino acids long. V was pared by 4 bases and J by 0 bases, with 7 bases of the junction left unmatched. The CDR3 nucleotides read TGCGCCAGCAGCGGGGACAGGGGGACCTTTAGCACAGATACGCAGTATTTT. Translation: CASSGDRGTFSTDTQYF.

This clone occurred once. The chain is built from TRBV5-4 and TRBJ2-7, with a tentative D call TRBD1 (6 bases). The CDR3 consists of 14 residues. CDR1 is SGHNT and CDR2 is YYREEE in the germline V gene (reference sequence). Trimming removed 4 bases at V and 4 bases at J, with 15 bases between. The CDR3 DNA reads as TGTGCCAGCAGCGCAGGGGAAATTGGGTACGAGCAGTACTTC. Its protein is CASSAGEIGYEQYF.

The gene calls are TRBV5-1 and TRBJ1-6, with a weak D call TRBD1 (5 bases). Germline loops: CDR1 SGHRS, CDR2 YFSETQ. This CDR3 is 15 amino acids long. Between the trimmed V and J ends, which lost 4 bases and 8 bases, there was a span of 16 bases. This CDR3 is CASSPLPREDSPLHF. The CDR3 nucleotides are TGCGCCAGCAGCCCACTACCCAGGGAGGATTCACCCCTCCACTTT.

As DNA, the CDR3 is TGTGCCAGCAGCCAAGGGGACAGGGGACGATCACCCCTCCACTTT. Encoded protein: CASSQGDRGRSPLHF. V gene TRBV3-1 (or the pseudogene TRBV3-2) combines with J gene TRBJ1-6, with 10 bases aligning to TRBD1. Trimming removed 1 base from V and 10 bases from J; junction bases left unmatched: 4. There are 15 residues in the CDR3. The germline CDR1 and CDR2 sequences are LGHDT and YNNKEL (reference sequence).

This sequence joins TRBV5-1 and TRBJ2-3; 7 positions match TRBD1. V dropped 3 bases and J dropped 7; count of bases not matched to a gene: 11. Germline V gene sequence: CDR1 SGHRS, CDR2 YFSETQ. This CDR3 spans 15 amino acids. The CDR3 nucleotides read TGCGCCAGCAGCTACGGAAACACAGGGGCCAATACGCAGTATTTT. Amino acids: CASSYGNTGANTQYF.

The CDR3: CASIPGTGEKLFF. The CDR3 DNA reads TGTGCCAGCATTCCAGGGACAGGGGAAAAACTGTTTTTT. The chain is built from TRBV6-5 and TRBJ1-4; 9 nucleotides agree with TRBD1. From germline, CDR1 is MNHEY and CDR2 SVGAGI. The V gene end was trimmed by 7 bases and the J gene end by 8 bases; junction bases not matched to a gene: 5. The CDR3 is 13 residues long.

V is TRBV7-6 and J is TRBJ2-7, with D possibly TRBD1 on 6 matching bases. Germline V gives CDR1 SGHVS, CDR2 FNYEAQ. V shed 1 base and J shed 2 bases, with 12 bases lying between them. The CDR3 totals 15 residues. This CDR3 is CASSLVQGRAYEQYF. In DNA, the CDR3 is TGTGCCAGCAGCTTAGTACAGGGCCGGGCCTACGAGCAGTACTTC.

V is TRBV6-5 and J is TRBJ2-2; D remains ambiguous. CDR1 and CDR2 (germline): MNHEY, SVGAGI. Trimming removed 8 bases at V and 0 bases at J, with 10 bases between. This CDR3 comprises 14 residues. DNA of the CDR3: TGTGCCAGCTGGGCCAGCTCGAACACCGGGGAGCTGTTTTTT. Its protein product is CASWASSNTGELFF.

This chain joins TRBV6-6 and TRBJ1-2; possible D gene TRBD1, 5 bases. The V and J ends lost 0 bases and 4 bases respectively, with 12 bases between them. The CDR3 extends over 15 amino acids. Per germline, CDR1 MNHNY and CDR2 SVGAGI (reference sequence). CDR3 sequence: CASSYSTPGPYGYTF. CDR3 nucleotides: TGTGCCAGCAGTTACTCGACCCCAGGGCCCTATGGCTACACCTTC.

The rearrangement joins TRBV19 to TRBJ2-2; D uncertain. The CDR3 covers 13 residues. Trimming removed 10 bases at V and 5 bases at J, with 14 bases between. Germline V gives CDR1 LNHDA, CDR2 SQIVND (reference sequence). The CDR3: CATLKADTGELFF. In DNA form, the CDR3 reads TGTGCCACCCTAAAGGCGGATACCGGGGAGCTGTTTTTT.

Remarks on this clone: The limits of the CDR3 on the DNA are not certain, so only TCRdb's listed CDR3 is given. The chain links TRBV6-5 to TRBJ2-7; TRBD1, the table's D call, lacks a check against the DNA. Including both end residues, the CDR3 is 15 amino acids long. Germline V gives CDR1 MNHEY, CDR2 SVGAGI. The CDR3 reads CASSTSVGTLWEQYF.

The chain combines TRBV9 with TRBJ2-6; the D gene is possibly TRBD1 (6 bases). Germline lookup yields CDR1 SGDLS and CDR2 YYNGEE. The CDR3 has 20 residues. V was pared by 0 bases and J by 0 bases, with 19 bases between. CDR3: CASSVGPGQMLGSGANVLTF. As DNA, the CDR3 is TGTGCCAGCAGCGTAGGGCCTGGACAGATGTTGGGCTCTGGGGCCAACGTCCTGACTTTC.

This clone was recorded once. The chain joins TRBV5-1 to TRBJ2-3; possible D gene TRBD2, 6 bases. The CDR3 spans 13 residues. Germline assignment: CDR1 SGHRS and CDR2 YFSETQ. V lost 5 bases, J lost 5 bases, and 12 bases lay in between. This CDR3 is CASRRGMGDTQYF. The CDR3 DNA is TGCGCCAGCAGACGCGGGATGGGAGATACGCAGTATTTT.

The gene calls are TRBV20-1 and TRBJ2-1; a weak D match, TRBD1 (5 bases). The CDR3 is made up of 13 amino acids. CDR1 DFQATT and CDR2 SNEGSKA come from the germline V gene (reference sequence). Trimming stripped 6 bases from V and 3 bases from J, with 12 bases between. The CDR3 spells CSASTDNYNEQFF. As DNA, the CDR3 is TGCAGTGCGAGTACGGACAACTACAATGAGCAGTTCTTC.

This chain uses TRBV6-5 with TRBJ2-7; 9 bases match TRBD1. Unmatched junction bases numbered 7, after V lost 0 bases and J lost 7 bases. Germline values: CDR1 MNHEY, CDR2 SVGAGI. This CDR3 has 15 amino acids. The CDR3 is CASSYSDRGYHEQYF. The CDR3 DNA follows: TGTGCCAGCAGTTACTCAGACAGGGGGTATCATGAGCAGTACTTC.

The V gene is TRBV5-1, the J gene TRBJ2-7; TRBD1 is a possible D gene (5 bases). The CDR3 consists of 13 residues. The germline CDR1 and CDR2 sequences are SGHRS and YFSETQ. V lost 0 bases and J lost 4, with 8 bases in between. CDR3 protein: CASSLDSGYEQYF. CDR3 in DNA: TGCGCCAGCAGCTTGGATTCAGGGTACGAGCAGTACTTC.